Listed below are T cell receptor beta chains from one sample, sequenced in a study of monozygotic twins with cystic fibrosis. The assay was immunoSEQ multiplex PCR, and TCRdb's table has in-frame clones only and misses some. The table has some 15,000 clones, more than 75% seen once. Sequencing was carried out using blood. Receptors were obtained from a boy between 5 and 17 years old with cystic fibrosis. Each CDR3 is given with its conserved first and last residue. A row's size may be missing; if present it is once, few, many or a size class.

size: NA; V: TRBV6-1; J: TRBJ1-5; CDR3: CASNRRSGADQPQHF
size: NA; V: TRBV7-8; J: TRBJ2-4; CDR3: CASSLARIGRAKNIQYF
size: once; V: TRBV4-2; J: TRBJ2-4; CDR3: CASSQGGLAAKNIQYF
size: NA; V: TRBV18; J: TRBJ2-7; CDR3: CASSPASRGSYEQYF
size: NA; V: TRBV5-6; J: TRBJ2-7; CDR3: CASSSPSGGGTSYEQYF
size: NA; V: TRBV2; J: TRBJ2-7; CDR3: CASTEASGAPYEQYF
size: NA; V: TRBV7-3; J: TRBJ2-4; CDR3: CASSLTALDIQYF
size: NA; V: TRBV7-9; J: TRBJ1-5; CDR3: CASSSLGDRNQPQHF
size: once; V: TRBV5-1; J: TRBJ2-4; CDR3: CASSTTGGWGKNIQYF
size: NA; V: TRBV28; J: TRBJ1-1; CDR3: CASYAAGEGVNTEAFF
size: few; V: TRBV28; J: TRBJ1-5; CDR3: CASSLRGVDQPQHF
size: NA; V: TRBV10-2; J: TRBJ2-1; CDR3: CASRTGEYNEQFF
size: NA; V: TRBV7-9; J: TRBJ2-3; CDR3: CASSLGFGRQADTQYF
size: NA; V: TRBV10-3; J: TRBJ1-5; CDR3: CAISEGRNQPQHF
size: NA; V: TRBV5-6; J: TRBJ1-3; CDR3: CASSFGTGTGTGNTIYF
size: NA; V: TRBV29-1; J: TRBJ2-6; CDR3: CSGQGPCQSGANVLTF
size: NA; V: TRBV15; J: TRBJ2-7; CDR3: CATSRGQVYEQYF
size: NA; V: TRBV28; J: TRBJ2-7; CDR3: CASSVYVGTSGTLYEQYF
size: NA; V: TRBV13; J: TRBJ1-3; CDR3: CASSLYQGGNTIYF
size: NA; V: TRBV5-4; J: TRBJ2-3; CDR3: CASSPSGGADTQYF
size: NA; V: TRBV28; J: TRBJ2-7; CDR3: CASRPQGISYEQYF
size: NA; V: TRBV5-4; J: TRBJ2-7; CDR3: CASTLPGGEQYF
size: NA; V: TRBV4-1; J: TRBJ1-2; CDR3: CASSQDRGHGYTF
size: NA; V: TRBV30; J: TRBJ2-2; CDR3: CAWLKSFSGELFF
size: NA; V: TRBV6-5; J: TRBJ1-2; CDR3: CASSYGGQSYGYTF
size: NA; V: TRBV7-9; J: TRBJ2-7; CDR3: CASSSTTLVHEQYF
size: NA; V: TRBV29-1; J: TRBJ2-1; CDR3: CSVGRGGHYNEQFF
size: NA; V: TRBV19; J: TRBJ2-7; CDR3: CASSIGGGISYEQYF
size: few; V: TRBV12-5; J: TRBJ1-6; CDR3: CASGLDSHNSPLHF
size: NA; V: TRBV19; J: TRBJ1-2; CDR3: CASSIFRTGSTPGGYTF
size: NA; V: TRBV5-8; J: TRBJ1-6; CDR3: CASSWTTHPRAYNSPLHF
size: NA; V: TRBV28; J: TRBJ1-1; CDR3: CASSPDPGPNTEAFF
size: NA; V: TRBV30; J: TRBJ2-1; CDR3: CAWNKGADEQFF
size: NA; V: TRBV19; J: TRBJ1-4; CDR3: CASSILDQSREKLFF
size: NA; V: TRBV21-1; J: TRBJ1-4; CDR3: CASSKPLRGTEIYGEKLFF
size: few; V: TRBV27; J: TRBJ1-5; CDR3: CASSIQGGQPQHF
size: NA; V: TRBV4-2; J: TRBJ2-7; CDR3: CASSQDLGYYEQYF
size: NA; V: TRBV18; J: TRBJ2-1; CDR3: CASSPPSDGEQFF
size: NA; V: TRBV14; J: TRBJ2-7; CDR3: CASSQVWDEQYF
size: NA; V: TRBV4-2; J: TRBJ1-6; CDR3: CASSQPGDRGDSPLHF